This TCR beta chain emerged from a study of cytomegalovirus exposure and HLA in healthy donors. Researchers ran the PCR with 60 Vbeta and 13 Jbeta primers. Sequenced by immunoSEQ multiplex PCR; TCRdb stores in-frame clones only, minus some. The table includes over 150,000 clones, 65% to 90% detected once. The TCR originated in a girl aged 2-15 years in good health and CMV-seropositive. The sequencing sample was made of PBMCs.

CDR3 amino acids: CASSVDSPRGDTQYF. In DNA, the CDR3 is TGTGCCAGCAGCGTTGACAGTCCCCGAGGAGATACGCAGTATTTT. The chain employs TRBV7-7 and TRBJ2-3; D perhaps matches TRBD1 (5 bases). This CDR3 is built from 15 residues. Per the germline V gene, CDR1 is SSHAT and CDR2 is FNYEAQ (reference sequence). Trimming removed 5 bases at V and 5 bases at J, with 17 bases between.